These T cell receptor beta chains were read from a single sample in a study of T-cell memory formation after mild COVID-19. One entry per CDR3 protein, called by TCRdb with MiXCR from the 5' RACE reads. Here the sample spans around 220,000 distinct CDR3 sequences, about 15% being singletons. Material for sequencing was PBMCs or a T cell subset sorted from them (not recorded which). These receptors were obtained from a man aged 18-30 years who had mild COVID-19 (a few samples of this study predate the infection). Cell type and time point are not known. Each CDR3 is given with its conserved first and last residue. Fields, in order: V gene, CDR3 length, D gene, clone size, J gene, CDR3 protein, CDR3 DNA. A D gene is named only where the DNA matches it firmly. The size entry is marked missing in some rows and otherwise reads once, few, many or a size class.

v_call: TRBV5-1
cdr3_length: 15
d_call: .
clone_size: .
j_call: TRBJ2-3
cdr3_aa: CASSLGRPSTDTQYF
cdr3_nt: TGCGCCAGCAGCTTGGGCCGCCCCAGCACAGATACGCAGTATTTT

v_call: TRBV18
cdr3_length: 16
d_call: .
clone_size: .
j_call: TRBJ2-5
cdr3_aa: CASSSPGRQGKETQYF
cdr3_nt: TGTGCCAGCTCAAGTCCCGGGAGACAGGGAAAAGAGACCCAGTACTTC

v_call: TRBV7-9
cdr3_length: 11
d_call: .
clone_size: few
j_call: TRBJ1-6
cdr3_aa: CASSLGVSLHF
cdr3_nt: TGTGCCAGCAGCTTGGGGGTCTCCCTCCACTTT

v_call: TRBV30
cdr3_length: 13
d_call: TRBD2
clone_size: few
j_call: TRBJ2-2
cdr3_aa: CAWGTSGVGELFF
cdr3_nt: TGTGCCTGGGGCACTAGCGGGGTCGGGGAGCTGTTTTTT

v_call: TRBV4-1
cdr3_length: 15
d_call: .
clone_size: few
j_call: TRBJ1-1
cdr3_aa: CASSQEPRGNTEAFF
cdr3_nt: TGCGCCAGCAGCCAAGAGCCGAGGGGAAACACTGAAGCTTTCTTT

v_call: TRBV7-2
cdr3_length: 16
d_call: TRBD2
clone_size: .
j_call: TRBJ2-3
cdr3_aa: CASSPTSGGFTDTQYF
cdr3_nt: TGTGCCAGCAGTCCTACTAGCGGGGGTTTCACAGATACGCAGTATTTT

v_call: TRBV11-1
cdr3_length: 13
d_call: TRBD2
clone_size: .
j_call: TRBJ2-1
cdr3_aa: CASSSRIGGGQFF
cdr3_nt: TGTGCCAGCAGCTCAAGAATCGGCGGGGGGCAGTTCTTC

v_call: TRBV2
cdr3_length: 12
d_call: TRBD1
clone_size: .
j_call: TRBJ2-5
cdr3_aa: CASLGTGETQYF
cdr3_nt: TGTGCCAGCTTAGGGACAGGAGAGACCCAGTACTTC

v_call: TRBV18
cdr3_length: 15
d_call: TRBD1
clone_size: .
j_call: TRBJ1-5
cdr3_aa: CASSQNGTGGQPQHF
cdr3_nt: TGTGCCAGCTCGCAAAACGGGACAGGGGGACAGCCCCAGCATTTT

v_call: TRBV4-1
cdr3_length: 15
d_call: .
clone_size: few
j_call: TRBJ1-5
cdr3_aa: CASSQRDGGNQPQHF
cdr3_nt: TGCGCCAGCAGCCAGAGGGATGGGGGCAATCAGCCCCAGCATTTT

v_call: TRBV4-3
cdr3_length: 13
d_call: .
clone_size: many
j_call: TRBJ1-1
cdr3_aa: CASSQVTVNHLFF
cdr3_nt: TGCGCCAGCAGCCAAGTGACAGTTAACCATCTTTTCTTT

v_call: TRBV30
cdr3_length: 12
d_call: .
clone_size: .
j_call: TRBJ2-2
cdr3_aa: CAWTRGPGELLF
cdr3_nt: TGTGCCTGGACCAGGGGCCCCGGGGAGCTGTTATTT

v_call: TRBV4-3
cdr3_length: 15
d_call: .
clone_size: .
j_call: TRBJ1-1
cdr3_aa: CASSQDLYGVTEAFF
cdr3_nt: TGCGCCAGCAGCCAGGATCTCTATGGGGTAACTGAAGCTTTCTTT

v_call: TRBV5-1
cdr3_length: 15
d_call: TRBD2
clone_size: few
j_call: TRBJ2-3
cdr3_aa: CASSGGLAYADTQYF
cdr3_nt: TGCGCCAGCAGCGGGGGACTAGCGTATGCAGATACGCAGTATTTT

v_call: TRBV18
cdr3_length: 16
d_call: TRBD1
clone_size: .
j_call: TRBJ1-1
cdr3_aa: CASSTGQKFTDTEAFF
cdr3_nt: TGTGCCAGCTCAACGGGACAGAAATTTACTGACACTGAAGCTTTCTTT

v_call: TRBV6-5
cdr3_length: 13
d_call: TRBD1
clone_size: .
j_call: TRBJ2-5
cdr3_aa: CASSYSDRETQHF
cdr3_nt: TGTGCCAGCAGTTACTCTGACAGGGAGACCCAGCACTTC

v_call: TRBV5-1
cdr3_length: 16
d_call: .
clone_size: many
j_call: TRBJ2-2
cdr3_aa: CASSRQAGTNTGELFF
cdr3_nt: TGCGCCAGCAGCCGTCAAGCCGGGACCAACACCGGGGAGCTGTTTTTT